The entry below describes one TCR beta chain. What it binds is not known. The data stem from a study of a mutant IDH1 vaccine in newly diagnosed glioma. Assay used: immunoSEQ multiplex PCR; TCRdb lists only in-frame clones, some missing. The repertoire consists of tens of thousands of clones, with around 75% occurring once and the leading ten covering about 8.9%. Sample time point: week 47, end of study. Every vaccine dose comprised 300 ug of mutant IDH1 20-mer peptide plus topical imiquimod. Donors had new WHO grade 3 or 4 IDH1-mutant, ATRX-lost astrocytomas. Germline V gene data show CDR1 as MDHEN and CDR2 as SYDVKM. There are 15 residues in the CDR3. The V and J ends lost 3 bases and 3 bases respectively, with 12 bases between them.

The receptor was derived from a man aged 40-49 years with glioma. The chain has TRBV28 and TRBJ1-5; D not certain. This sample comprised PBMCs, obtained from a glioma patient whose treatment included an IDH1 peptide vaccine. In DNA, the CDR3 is TGTGCCAGCAGTTTGAGTCAGACCTACAATCAGCCCCAGCATTTT. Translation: CASSLSQTYNQPQHF.